Presented here are 8 T cell receptor beta chains from one specimen sequenced in a study of T cells in localized non-small cell lung cancer. The method was immunoSEQ multiplex PCR; TCRdb's version includes in-frame clones alone and lacks a portion of them. The sample carries roughly 30,000 clones, approximately 91% recorded once. Here the sequenced sample was peripheral blood, taken before any cancer treatment. All receptors derive from a female donor aged 60 or older with stage I lung adenocarcinoma.

This sequence joins TRBV14 and TRBJ2-5; D remains ambiguous. The V end lost 3 bases, the J end lost 0 bases, and 2 bases lay between the germline ends. The CDR3 runs to 12 residues. The germline V gene has CDR1 SGHDN and CDR2 FVKESK. The CDR3 protein is CASSHYQETQYF. For the CDR3, the DNA is TGTGCCAGCAGCCACTACCAAGAGACCCAGTACTTC.

J is TRBJ1-1 and V is TRBV18, with 9 bases matching TRBD1. Germline lookup yields CDR1 KGHSH and CDR2 LQKENI. There are 16 residues in the CDR3. V gave up 0 bases and J gave up 1 base; unmatched junction bases: 3. The CDR3 here is CASSPPLGQGNTEAFF. CDR3 DNA: TGTGCCAGCTCACCACCGTTGGGACAGGGGAACACTGAAGCTTTCTTT. Based on the CDR3 plus reference TRBV18 and TRBJ1-1, the full variable domain is NAGVMQNPRHLVRRRGQEARLRCSPMKGHSHVYWYRQLPEEGLKFMVYLQKENIIDESGMPKERFSAEFPKEGPSILRIQQVVRGDSAAYFCASSPPLGQGNTEAFFGQGTRLTVV.

The V call is TRBV6-5, the J call TRBJ1-1; D uncertain. CDR1 is MNHEY, CDR2 SVGAGI, per germline. This CDR3 is 15 amino acids long. Trimming cost V 6 bases and J 2 bases, with 16 bases left between them. The CDR3 protein is CASRRTEHRNTEAFF. The DNA for the CDR3 is TGTGCCAGCAGAAGGACGGAACATCGTAACACTGAAGCTTTCTTT.

The rearrangement links TRBV10-3 to TRBJ2-1; 12 bases line up with TRBD2. The ends lost 7 bases at V and 7 bases at J; junction bases unmatched: 5. Looked up from germline, CDR1 is ENHRY and CDR2 is SYGVKD. This CDR3 contains 14 residues. In DNA form, the CDR3 reads TGTGCCATCAAACGACTAGCGGGAGATAATGAGCAGTTCTTC. It yields the protein CAIKRLAGDNEQFF.

V usage is TRBV7-9 and J usage is TRBJ2-1, with 8 positions matching TRBD2. The CDR3 covers 18 residues. Germline loops: CDR1 SEHNR, CDR2 FQNEAQ (reference sequence). The V and J ends lost 1 base and 2 bases, in that order; junction bases with no gene match: 10. The chain's CDR3 is CASSLGPTGTRTYNEQFF. The CDR3 nucleotides are TGTGCCAGCAGCTTAGGCCCAACCGGGACTAGGACCTACAATGAGCAGTTCTTC.

The V gene is TRBV7-9, the J gene TRBJ2-5; possibly TRBD2 for D (5 bases). Trimming pared 5 bases from V and 4 bases from J, leaving 14 bases between. CDR3 length: 14 residues. Looked up from germline, CDR1 is SEHNR and CDR2 is FQNEAQ (reference sequence). The CDR3 DNA is TGTGCCAGCAGCCCCGGGGTCGATCGAGAGACCCAGTACTTC. This gives the protein CASSPGVDRETQYF.

In its sample, this clone was seen a few times. In DNA, the CDR3 is TGCGCCAGCAGCCAGGGGTATACGCAGTATTTT. Translating gives CASSQGYTQYF. The V and J genes are TRBV4-1 and TRBJ2-3, with D hard to call. The V gene lost 3 bases and the J gene lost 7 bases, with 5 bases spanning the gap. The CDR3 has 11 amino acids. Germline CDR1 is MGHRA and CDR2 is YSYEKL.

This clone was recorded once. The J gene is TRBJ1-4, the V gene TRBV6-8; TRBD1 is a possible D gene (6 bases). The CDR3 contains 11 residues. Between the trimmed V and J ends, which lost 8 bases and 8 bases, there was a span of 9 bases. Germline V lookup: CDR1 MNHGY, CDR2 SAAAGT. The CDR3 DNA is TGTGCCAGCGGAACAGGGGAAAAACTGTTTTTT. Protein: CASGTGEKLFF.